The 18 T cell receptor beta chains given below trace back to one sample, sequenced in a study of shared clonotypes between healthy human individuals. Generated by immunoSEQ multiplex PCR, the TCRdb table keeps only in-frame clones and is missing some. Seen here are more than 2 million clones, almost 96% observed once, and the top ten hold over 0.1%. Sequenced: naive CD4+ T cells sorted from blood. The subset here: CD45RA+ positively selected. The receptors shown here come from a man between 18 and 35 years old in good health.

The gene calls are TRBV13 and TRBJ2-5; 7 bases line up with TRBD2. CDR3 length: 15 residues. Germline V CDR1 and CDR2: PRHDT, FYEKMQ (reference sequence). The junction had 17 bases not matched to a gene; V was cut back by 5 bases and J by 11 bases. CDR3 bases: TGTGCCAGCAGCAGTCCGGGACTACATACGGGGGAGCAGTACTTC. This sequence encodes CASSSPGLHTGEQYF.

The chain joins TRBV6-5 to TRBJ1-6; D not resolved. Trimming shortened V by 4 bases and J by 9 bases, and 16 bases separated the two germline ends. This CDR3 comprises 15 residues. In germline, CDR1 is MNHEY, CDR2 SVGAGI. The DNA for the CDR3 is TGTGCCAGCAGTTCAACCGGTCGGGAGGCTTCACCCCTCCACTTT. Protein product: CASSSTGREASPLHF.

This clone was detected once. The V call is TRBV5-1, the J call TRBJ1-6; D uncertain. Trimming shortened V by 3 bases and J by 7 bases, and 11 bases separated the two germline ends. The CDR3 is 14 residues long. CDR1 SGHRS and CDR2 YFSETQ come from the germline V gene. The CDR3: CASSSSGENSPLHF. In DNA, the CDR3 is TGCGCCAGCAGCTCCTCGGGAGAGAATTCACCCCTCCACTTT.

V and J are TRBV13 and TRBJ1-3, with 7 bases matching TRBD1. Germline values: CDR1 PRHDT, CDR2 FYEKMQ (reference sequence). The length of the CDR3 is 18 residues. V was pared by 5 bases and J by 1 base, with 14 bases of the junction left unmatched. In DNA form, the CDR3 reads TGTGCCAGCAGCCGGATCTTTGAGGGGGCAGAGTCTGGAAACACCATATATTTT. Its translation is CASSRIFEGAESGNTIYF. Supplemented by reference TRBV13 and TRBJ1-3, the full variable domain reads AAGVIQSPRHLIKEKRETATLKCYPIPRHDTVYWYQQGPGQDPQFLISFYEKMQSDKGSIPDRFSAQQFSDYHSELNMSSLELGDSALYFCASSRIFEGAESGNTIYFGEGSWLTVV.

The chain employs TRBV11-3 and TRBJ2-7, with TRBD2 identical over 10 bases. Germline values: CDR1 SGHNT, CDR2 YENEEA. The ends lost 8 bases at V and 4 bases at J; junction bases unmatched: 17. The CDR3 has 17 amino acids. The chain's CDR3 is CASASRGMVAGGYEQYF. CDR3 bases: TGTGCCAGCGCCAGCCGGGGTATGGTAGCGGGGGGTTACGAGCAGTACTTC. Supplemented by reference TRBV11-3 and TRBJ2-7, the full variable domain reads EAGVVQSPRYKIIEKKQPVAFWCNPISGHNTLYWYLQNLGQGPELLIRYENEEAVDDSQLPKDRFSAERLKGVDSTLKIQPAELGDSAVYLCASASRGMVAGGYEQYFGPGTRLTVT.

This clone was recorded once. The V and J genes are TRBV4-3 and TRBJ2-4, with a possible D match to TRBD2 (7 bases). This CDR3 is built from 15 residues. The V and J ends lost 0 bases and 9 bases respectively, with 15 bases between them. The germline CDR1 and CDR2 sequences are LGHNA and YSLEER. CDR3: CASSQDRGEGGIQYF. CDR3 DNA sequence: TGCGCCAGCAGCCAAGATAGGGGGGAGGGAGGCATTCAGTACTTC.

The chain employs TRBV15 and TRBJ2-1; 7 bases agree with TRBD2. Germline values: CDR1 LNHNV, CDR2 YYDKDF (reference sequence). Trimming removed 1 base from V and 5 bases from J; junction bases left unmatched: 5. The CDR3 extends over 15 amino acids. Here the CDR3 reads CATSRGSSGHNEQFF. For the CDR3, the DNA is TGTGCCACCAGCAGAGGGTCTAGCGGCCACAATGAGCAGTTCTTC.

Only a few counts were recorded for this clone. The rearrangement links TRBV9 to TRBJ1-2, with 7 bases aligning to TRBD1. The CDR3 length is 18 residues. V trimming: 0 bases; J trimming: 4 bases; junction bases outside the gene matches: 15. Germline loops: CDR1 SGDLS, CDR2 YYNGEE. Here the CDR3 DNA reads TGTGCCAGCAGCGTAGAGGGGAGAGGACTCGGGACAGTCTATGGCTACACCTTC. It yields the protein CASSVEGRGLGTVYGYTF.

This clone was seen a single time. Other DNA sequences in the same sample also yield this CDR3. The rearrangement joins TRBV18 to TRBJ2-7; D not certain. The CDR3 is 12 amino acids. Germline V gene data show CDR1 as KGHSH and CDR2 as LQKENI. V gave up 6 bases and J gave up 1 base, with 7 bases separating them. CDR3 in DNA: TGTGCCAGCTCGCCCGGATCCTACGAGCAGTACTTC. Translated: CASSPGSYEQYF.

This CDR3 reads CASSQELAGSTDTQYF. The DNA for the CDR3 is TGTGCCAGCAGCCAAGAACTAGCGGGGAGCACAGATACGCAGTATTTT. V and J are TRBV14 and TRBJ2-3, with 10 bases that match TRBD2. Per the germline V gene, CDR1 is SGHDN and CDR2 is FVKESK. V lost 0 bases and J lost 0; bases outside the gene matches: 0. CDR3 length: 16 amino acids.

J is TRBJ2-7 and V is TRBV9; no clear D gene. The CDR3 runs to 13 residues. Germline assignment: CDR1 SGDLS and CDR2 YYNGEE. The V and J ends lost 0 bases and 3 bases respectively, with 7 bases between them. The CDR3 protein is CASSVATNYEQYF. The DNA for the CDR3 is TGTGCCAGCAGCGTAGCTACCAACTACGAGCAGTACTTC.

A single count supports this clone. The chain is built from TRBV28 and TRBJ2-7; D remains ambiguous. From germline, CDR1 is MDHEN and CDR2 SYDVKM. This CDR3 contains 11 residues. The ends were cut back, 8 bases at V and 3 bases at J, with 8 bases in the middle. The CDR3 reads CASLGNYEQYF. The CDR3 DNA reads TGTGCCAGCTTAGGAAACTACGAGCAGTACTTC.

The chain combines TRBV7-2 with TRBJ2-1; no definite D call. The germline V gene has CDR1 SGHTA and CDR2 FQGNSA. The CDR3 is made up of 11 amino acids. V was shortened by 5 bases and J by 9 bases, with 8 bases between the two germline ends. The CDR3 coding sequence is TGTGCCAGCAGCCTCGCGAGTGAGCAGTTCTTC. It codes for CASSLASEQFF.

This clone was observed a single time. The CDR3 sequence is CASTSGRKTDTQYF. CDR3 DNA: TGTGCCAGCACTAGCGGGAGAAAGACAGATACGCAGTATTTT. The genes are TRBV28 and TRBJ2-3, with 10 bases matching TRBD2. CDR1 and CDR2 (germline): MDHEN, SYDVKM. There are 14 residues in the CDR3. The V segment lost 7 bases and the J segment 3 bases; nucleotides outside the gene matches: 4.

This clone showed up just once. In DNA form, the CDR3 reads TGTGCCAGCAGCTCCACGCCGAGGTTCTCTGGGGCCAACGTCCTGACTTTC. Amino acid sequence: CASSSTPRFSGANVLTF. The chain combines TRBV7-2 with TRBJ2-6; D is ambiguous. CDR3 size: 17 residues. V lost 4 bases and J 0 bases, leaving 13 bases between the germline ends. CDR1 is SGHTA and CDR2 is FQGNSA in the germline V gene.

To note about this clone: Mismatch with germline at one junction end may stem from a read error. V usage is TRBV5-1 and J usage is TRBJ2-5; 8 nucleotides line up with TRBD1. This CDR3 has 14 amino acids. Germline CDR1 and CDR2: SGHRS and YFSETQ. The CDR3 loop reads CASSDGTGQEAQYF. For the CDR3, the DNA is TGCGCCAGCAGCGATGGGACAGGCCAAGAGGCCCAGTACTTC.

The chain is built from TRBV7-8 and TRBJ2-7; D gene unclear. V dropped 5 bases and J dropped 3 bases, with 14 bases sitting between them. The CDR3 extends over 14 amino acids. The V gene's germline CDR1 is SGHVS and CDR2 FQNEAQ. The CDR3 region has the DNA TGTGCCAGCAGCCCCCTATCCGGCGGCTACGAGCAGTACTTC. It codes for CASSPLSGGYEQYF.

This chain connects TRBV5-4 to TRBJ1-5; 7 nucleotides align to TRBD1. CDR1 is SGHNT and CDR2 is YYREEE in the germline V gene (reference sequence). The CDR3 spans 15 residues. Trimming removed 4 bases from V and 0 bases from J; junction bases left unmatched: 4. The CDR3: CASSTGTDSNQPQHF. CDR3 in DNA: TGTGCCAGCAGCACAGGGACAGATAGCAATCAGCCCCAGCATTTT.